This T cell receptor beta chain was identified during a study of beta chain features in type 1 diabetes. General study findings and limits: VDJ junctions from type 1 diabetes patients carried fewer insertions and larger deletions. Among all four CD4+ subsets, Type 1 diabetes patients had TCRB CDR3s that were moderately but significantly shorter. The study left unresolved whether HLA type influences TCRB rearrangement.

As every portion of the isolated RNA was reverse transcribed, the sequencing read expressed TCRB transcripts. Assay: immunoSEQ multiplex PCR; the TCRdb copy retains only in-frame clones and omits some. The top ten hold about 1.3% of the sample, which has over 120,000 clones, about 13% seen once. This clone turned up a few times. The antigen is undetermined. With 3 bases clipped from V and 2 bases from J, the junction kept 5 bases outside the gene matches. CDR1 and CDR2 (germline): SGHTA, FQGNSA. CDR3 length: 15 residues. Sequencing was done on a sample of central memory CD4+ T cells from blood. J is TRBJ1-2 and V is TRBV7-2, with 8 bases that match TRBD1. The source is a man aged 18 to 30 with type 1 diabetes. The CDR3 loop is CASSLTGDNNYGYTF. For the CDR3, the DNA is TGTGCCAGCAGCTTGACAGGGGACAACAACTATGGCTACACCTTC.